The 10 T cell receptor beta chains below come from one sample, sequenced in a study of cytomegalovirus exposure and HLA in healthy donors. In the PCR, 60 Vbeta and 13 Jbeta primers were used. Sequenced by immunoSEQ multiplex PCR; TCRdb stores in-frame clones only, minus some. Seen here are 150,000 to 200,000 clones, roughly 80% observed once, and the top ten hold about 1.5%. Sequencing was carried out using PBMCs. The receptors derive from a man aged 35 to 55 in good health and CMV-seronegative.

The chain is built from TRBV28 and TRBJ2-2; D may be TRBD1 (5 bases). The germline V and J ends were trimmed by 4 bases and 0 bases, with 9 bases remaining between them. Germline-derived CDR1 and CDR2 are MDHEN and SYDVKM. The CDR3 consists of 15 residues. The CDR3 here is CASSSVGANTGELFF. CDR3 sequence (DNA): TGTGCCAGCAGTTCGGTAGGGGCGAACACCGGGGAGCTGTTTTTT.

This clone has only a few counts. The genes are TRBV7-8 and TRBJ2-2, with 7 bases aligning to TRBD2. Germline values: CDR1 SGHVS, CDR2 FQNEAQ. CDR3 length: 21 residues. V lost 1 base, J lost 3 bases, and 20 bases stayed unmatched. The CDR3 DNA reads TGTGCCAGCAGCTTAGAAACCGCCGGGGCGAGAGCGGGGCGCTACACCGGGGAGCTGTTTTTT. Protein product: CASSLETAGARAGRYTGELFF.

The chain combines TRBV18 with TRBJ1-1; D is possibly TRBD1 (5 bases). The CDR3 has 16 amino acids. Trimming removed 3 bases at V and 6 bases at J, with 20 bases between. Germline-derived CDR1 and CDR2 are KGHSH and LQKENI. The CDR3 sequence: CASSPLVRFDRAEAFF. Here the CDR3 DNA reads TGTGCCAGCTCACCCTTGGTTAGATTCGACAGAGCTGAAGCTTTCTTT.

V and J are TRBV20-1 and TRBJ1-2, with no clear D. The V end lost 6 bases, the J end lost 4 bases, and 9 bases lay between the germline ends. The CDR3 spans 11 residues. Per the germline V gene, CDR1 is DFQATT and CDR2 is SNEGSKA (reference sequence). The CDR3 DNA reads as TGCAGTGCCCGACATTCCTATGGCTACACCTTC. Translation: CSARHSYGYTF.

J is TRBJ1-1 and V is TRBV28; 7 bases agree with TRBD1. Germline V gene data show CDR1 as MDHEN and CDR2 as SYDVKM. The V gene end was trimmed by 5 bases and the J gene end by 3 bases; junction bases not matched to a gene: 9. The CDR3 loop spans 15 amino acids. As DNA, the CDR3 is TGTGCCAGCAGTACCCCGGGACAGCAATACACTGAAGCTTTCTTT. It codes for CASSTPGQQYTEAFF.

The chain employs TRBV18 and TRBJ2-1; 14 nucleotides line up with TRBD2. The CDR3 is made up of 18 amino acids. The germline V gene encodes CDR1 KGHSH and CDR2 LQKENI. Losses at the gene ends were 4 bases for V and 6 bases for J; bases not matched to a gene: 11. The CDR3 nucleotides read TGTGCCAGCTCACGGGGGACTAGCGGGAGAAGATTAGGCAATGAGCAGTTCTTC. This gives the protein CASSRGTSGRRLGNEQFF.

The V gene is TRBV5-1, the J gene TRBJ2-1; TRBD2 matches 12 bases. This CDR3 has 16 amino acids. Germline CDR1 is SGHRS and CDR2 is YFSETQ. Germline trimming cut 4 bases from V and 8 bases from J; bases unmatched to any gene: 10. The CDR3 DNA reads TGCGCCAGCAGCCCAAGGCCTAGCGGGGGGGCCTATGAGCAGTTCTTC. This codes for CASSPRPSGGAYEQFF.

The chain uses TRBV5-6 and TRBJ2-3; TRBD1 aligns across 8 bases. CDR3 length equals 17 residues. Germline V gene lookup returns CDR1 SGHDT and CDR2 YYEEEE. V dropped 2 bases and J dropped 2; count of bases not matched to a gene: 10. The CDR3 nucleotides read TGTGCCAGCAGCTTTAGATTGTGGACAGGGAACACAGATACGCAGTATTTT. Protein sequence: CASSFRLWTGNTDTQYF.

This clone was seen once. The chain carries TRBV2 and TRBJ1-2, with a possible D match to TRBD1 (6 bases). Germline assignment: CDR1 SNHLY and CDR2 FYNNEI. V lost 6 bases and J 8 bases, leaving 13 bases between the germline ends. CDR3 length equals 12 residues. The DNA for the CDR3 is TGTGCCAGCAGAAGTACAGGGTACGGCTACACCTTC. The encoded protein is CASRSTGYGYTF.

The V gene is TRBV7-9, the J gene TRBJ2-3; TRBD1 agrees at 10 bases. Trimming took 6 bases from V and 6 from J; bases not matched to a gene: 12. Germline CDR1 SEHNR, CDR2 FQNEAQ (reference sequence). CDR3 length equals 16 residues. CDR3 sequence reads: CASSPTGTGAMDTQYF. In DNA, the CDR3 is TGTGCCAGCAGTCCGACCGGGACAGGGGCAATGGATACGCAGTATTTT.